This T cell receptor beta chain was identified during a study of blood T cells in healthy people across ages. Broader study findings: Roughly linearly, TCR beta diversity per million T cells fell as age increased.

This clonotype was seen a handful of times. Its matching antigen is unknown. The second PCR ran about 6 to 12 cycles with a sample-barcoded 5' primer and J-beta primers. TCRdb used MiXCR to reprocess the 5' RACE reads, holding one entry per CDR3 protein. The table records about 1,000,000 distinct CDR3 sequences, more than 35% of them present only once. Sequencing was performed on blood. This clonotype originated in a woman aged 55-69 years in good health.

In DNA form, the CDR3 reads TGCAGTGCTAGCGGACCGGAACTAGCCAAAAACATTCAGTACTTC. Amino acids: CSASGPELAKNIQYF. This chain connects TRBV20-1 to TRBJ2-4, with D hard to call. Germline V CDR1 and CDR2: DFQATT, SNEGSKA (reference sequence). CDR3 size: 15 residues. V was trimmed by 3 bases and J by 0 bases, leaving 12 bases between them.